A single sample gave rise to the 20 T cell receptor beta chains below, sequenced in a study of blood T cell repertoires in COVID-19. Assay: immunoSEQ multiplex PCR; the TCRdb copy retains only in-frame clones and omits some. This sample carries tens of thousands of clones, roughly 90% of them seen once, and the ten largest clones take 5% to 7%. Sequencing was carried out using peripheral blood. The receptors were sampled from a human donor in a cohort sampled during active COVID-19.

The chain combines TRBV10-2 with TRBJ2-7; weak D call: TRBD2 (6 bases). CDR3 size: 15 residues. Germline loops: CDR1 WSHSY, CDR2 SAAADI. Deletions cut 7 bases from V and 0 bases from J, with 16 bases between. CDR3 in DNA: TGCGCCAGCACACCCAACGGGAGATCCTCCTACGAGCAGTACTTC. Residues: CASTPNGRSSYEQYF.

The V call is TRBV7-9, the J call TRBJ2-7; 15 bases align to TRBD2. This CDR3 has 17 residues. In germline, CDR1 is SEHNR, CDR2 FQNEAQ (reference sequence). V dropped 5 bases and J dropped 8; count of bases not matched to a gene: 13. CDR3 in DNA: TGTGCCAGCAGCCCACCATCCGGGACTAGCGGGAGGAGTAAGCAGTACTTC. This translates into CASSPPSGTSGRSKQYF.

This CDR3 reads CASSQVWRGEGTDTQYF. The CDR3 DNA follows: TGCGCCAGCAGCCAAGTATGGAGGGGTGAGGGCACAGATACGCAGTATTTT. The genes are TRBV4-1 and TRBJ2-3, with a tentative D call TRBD2 (6 bases). The CDR3 sequence is 17 residues long. CDR1 is MGHRA, CDR2 YSYEKL, per germline. V gave up 1 base and J gave up 1 base, with 15 bases separating them.

The count of this clone is one. The V gene is TRBV6-6, the J gene TRBJ2-3; 9 nucleotides align to TRBD2. The CDR3 runs to 16 residues. Germline values: CDR1 MNHNY, CDR2 SVGAGI (reference sequence). Germline trimming cut 0 bases from V and 4 bases from J; bases unmatched to any gene: 5. CDR3 coding DNA: TGTGCCAGCAGTTACTCTGGCGGGGGGGCCGCAGATACGCAGTATTTT. Amino acids: CASSYSGGGAADTQYF.

The chain has TRBV20-1 and TRBJ2-3; 10 bases align to TRBD2. CDR1 DFQATT and CDR2 SNEGSKA come from the germline V gene (reference sequence). The CDR3 contains 17 residues. The J segment lost 0 bases and the V segment lost 3 bases, leaving 9 bases of the junction unmatched. The CDR3 region has the DNA TGCAGTGCTAGTACGGCTAGCGGGGGCCCGAGCACAGATACGCAGTATTTT. Translation: CSASTASGGPSTDTQYF.

The V gene is TRBV5-6, the J gene TRBJ1-2; 8 bases map to TRBD1. V lost 5 bases to trimming and J lost 4 bases; unmatched junction nucleotides: 7. CDR3 length equals 14 residues. Looked up from germline, CDR1 is SGHDT and CDR2 is YYEEEE. In DNA, the CDR3 is TGTGCCAGCAGTCGCAGGGGGCTTGGCTATGGCTACACCTTC. Translating gives CASSRRGLGYGYTF.

The rearrangement joins TRBV30 to TRBJ1-1, with no clear D. This CDR3 is 15 amino acids long. Trimming stripped 1 base from V and 0 bases from J, with 12 bases between. The germline V gene has CDR1 GTSNPN and CDR2 SVGIG (reference sequence). CDR3 in amino acids: CAWSGPGVMNTEAFF. In DNA, the CDR3 is TGTGCCTGGAGTGGCCCAGGCGTAATGAACACTGAAGCTTTCTTT.

The CDR3 coding sequence is TGTGCCTGGAGACAAACTAGCGGGAGAAGCTACGAGCAGTACTTC. Encoded protein: CAWRQTSGRSYEQYF. This chain uses TRBV30 with TRBJ2-7; 11 nucleotides match TRBD2. This CDR3 has 15 amino acids. Germline trimming cut 3 bases from V and 3 bases from J; bases unmatched to any gene: 7. Germline CDR1 GTSNPN, CDR2 SVGIG (reference sequence).

V usage is TRBV21-1 and J usage is TRBJ2-1; no check of the table's D call, TRBD2, against the DNA was made. TRBV21-1 is annotated as a pseudogene. This CDR3 is built from 11 residues. This CDR3 is CASRGSGEQFF. The CDR3 nucleotides are TGTGCCAGCAGGGGTTCCGGGGAGCAGTTCTTC.

The chain has TRBV5-5 and TRBJ2-1; 10 bases are shared with TRBD1. V lost 2 bases and J lost 2; bases outside the gene matches: 1. Germline-derived CDR1 and CDR2 are SGHKS and YYEKEE (reference sequence). CDR3 length: 15 residues. CDR3 nucleotide sequence: TGTGCCAGCAGCTTCGGACAGGGGGCCTACAATGAGCAGTTCTTC. It codes for CASSFGQGAYNEQFF. Variable domain in full (rest from reference TRBV5-5 and TRBJ2-1): DAGVTQSPTHLIKTRGQQVTLRCSPISGHKSVSWYQQVLGQGPQFIFQYYEKEERGRGNFPDRFSARQFPNYSSELNVNALLLGDSALYLCASSFGQGAYNEQFFGPGTRLTVL.

The J gene is TRBJ1-5, the V gene TRBV6-5; D remains unclear. This CDR3 region has 14 residues. Germline CDR1 MNHEY, CDR2 SVGAGI. V lost 5 bases and J lost 5, with 13 bases in between. The CDR3 DNA reads TGTGCCAGCAGTAGGACCCCGGACTATCAGCCCCAGCATTTT. Translation gives CASSRTPDYQPQHF.

The rearrangement joins TRBV9 to TRBJ2-3; 8 bases agree with TRBD2. V was clipped by 0 bases and J by 4 bases; unmatched bases: 7. Germline V gene lookup returns CDR1 SGDLS and CDR2 YYNGEE. The CDR3 is 16 amino acids. CDR3 amino acids: CASSVDFASGSDTQYF. DNA of the CDR3: TGTGCCAGCAGCGTAGATTTCGCTAGCGGGTCAGATACGCAGTATTTT.

This chain links TRBV5-4 with TRBJ1-2; weak D call: TRBD1 (5 bases). CDR1 SGHNT and CDR2 YYREEE come from the germline V gene (reference sequence). There are 14 residues in the CDR3. V lost 4 bases and J lost 4, with 14 bases in between. The CDR3 loop is CASSPPGRGYGYTF. As DNA, the CDR3 is TGTGCCAGCAGCCCTCCCGGGAGGGGCTATGGCTACACCTTC.

The V call is TRBV16, the J call TRBJ1-2; unclear D gene. Germline assignment: CDR1 KGHSY and CDR2 FQNENV. V lost 3 bases and J 6 bases, leaving 17 bases between the germline ends. The length of the CDR3 is 15 residues. For the CDR3, the DNA is TGTGCCAGCAGCCACGCTAGGAACTCCCTTGATGGCTACACCTTC. Its protein is CASSHARNSLDGYTF.

V usage is TRBV6-2 or TRBV6-3 and J usage is TRBJ2-1; TRBD1 is a possible D gene (6 bases). Per the germline V gene, CDR1 is MNHEY and CDR2 is SVGEGT. The CDR3 runs 13 residues. Trimming pared 2 bases from V and 9 bases from J, leaving 11 bases between. CDR3 nucleotides: TGTGCCAGCAGTTACAGGGGGTTCACTGAGCAGTTCTTC. It yields the protein CASSYRGFTEQFF.

The chain recombines TRBV29-1 with TRBJ1-2; TRBD1 might be the D (6 bases). Trimming took off 3 bases at V and 0 bases at J, with 11 bases between the two ends. This CDR3 contains 14 residues. Germline-derived CDR1 and CDR2 are SQVTM and ANQGSEA. In DNA form, the CDR3 reads TGCAGCGTTGACCCGGACAGTTCTAACTATGGCTACACCTTC. Translating gives CSVDPDSSNYGYTF.

This clone occurred once. The CDR3 DNA reads TGTGCCAGCAGCCCATCGACGACAGGGCTTCATGGCTACACCTTC. Translated: CASSPSTTGLHGYTF. This rearrangement joins TRBV11-2 to TRBJ1-2; 7 positions agree with TRBD1. This CDR3 has 15 amino acids. J gave up 6 bases and V 5 bases, and 12 bases lay outside the gene matches. Germline V gives CDR1 SGHAT, CDR2 FQNNGV.

The J gene is TRBJ2-1, the V gene TRBV27, with 8 bases that match TRBD2. V lost 3 bases to trimming and J lost 9 bases; unmatched junction nucleotides: 13. Germline CDR1 reads MNHEY; CDR2 reads SMNVEV (reference sequence). This CDR3 contains 16 residues. The CDR3 DNA sequence: TGTGCCAGCAGTTTGGGAAAGCGGGGGAGTGGTAGTGAGCAGTTCTTC. Translating it yields CASSLGKRGSGSEQFF.

The rearrangement joins TRBV27 to TRBJ1-5; D is perhaps TRBD1 (5 bases). V lost 2 bases and J lost 4, with 21 bases in between. The CDR3 is made up of 18 amino acids. Germline lookup yields CDR1 MNHEY and CDR2 SMNVEV (reference sequence). The CDR3 loop reads CASSLVARDVGGNQPQHF. The CDR3 bases are TGTGCCAGCAGTTTAGTCGCCAGGGACGTAGGAGGGAATCAGCCCCAGCATTTT.

The V call is TRBV7-9, the J call TRBJ1-6, with a tentative D call TRBD1 (6 bases). V was shortened by 1 base and J by 9 bases, with 7 bases between the two germline ends. The CDR3 is 13 amino acids. Per germline, CDR1 SEHNR and CDR2 FQNEAQ (reference sequence). The CDR3 spells CASSLGDTSPLHF. CDR3 nucleotide sequence: TGTGCCAGCAGCTTAGGGGACACTTCACCCCTCCACTTT.